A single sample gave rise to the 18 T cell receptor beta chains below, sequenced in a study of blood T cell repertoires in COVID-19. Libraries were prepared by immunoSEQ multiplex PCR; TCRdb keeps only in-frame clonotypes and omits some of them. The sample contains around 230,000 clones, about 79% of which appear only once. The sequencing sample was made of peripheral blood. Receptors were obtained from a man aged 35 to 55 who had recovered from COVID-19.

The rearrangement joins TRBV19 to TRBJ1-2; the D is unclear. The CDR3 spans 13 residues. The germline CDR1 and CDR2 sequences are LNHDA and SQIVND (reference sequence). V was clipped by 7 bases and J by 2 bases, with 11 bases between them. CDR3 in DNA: TGTGCCAGTAAGCCGGGAACCAACTATGGCTACACCTTC. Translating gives CASKPGTNYGYTF. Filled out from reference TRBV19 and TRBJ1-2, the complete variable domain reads DGGITQSPKYLFRKEGQNVTLSCEQNLNHDAMYWYRQDPGQGLRLIYYSQIVNDFQKGDIAEGYSVSREKKESFPLTVTSAQKNPTAFYLCASKPGTNYGYTFGSGTRLTVV.

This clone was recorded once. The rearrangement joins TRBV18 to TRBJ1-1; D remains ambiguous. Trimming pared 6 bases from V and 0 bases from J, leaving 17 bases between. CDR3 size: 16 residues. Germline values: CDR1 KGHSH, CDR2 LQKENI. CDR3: CASSRTRGGMNTEAFF. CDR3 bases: TGTGCCAGCTCCAGAACCCGGGGAGGCATGAACACTGAAGCTTTCTTT.

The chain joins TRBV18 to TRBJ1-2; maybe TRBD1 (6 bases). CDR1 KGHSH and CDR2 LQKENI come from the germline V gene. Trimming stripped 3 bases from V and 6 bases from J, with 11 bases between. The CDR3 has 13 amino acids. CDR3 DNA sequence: TGTGCCAGCTCACCGAACAGGGACCATGGCTACACCTTC. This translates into CASSPNRDHGYTF.

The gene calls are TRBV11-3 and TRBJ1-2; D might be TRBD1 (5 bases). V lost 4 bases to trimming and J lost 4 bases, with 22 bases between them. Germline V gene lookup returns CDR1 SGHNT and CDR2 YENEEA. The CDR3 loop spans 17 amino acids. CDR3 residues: CASSSVVGGRELYGYTF. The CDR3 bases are TGTGCCAGCAGCTCGGTGGTCGGGGGTAGGGAACTCTATGGCTACACCTTC.

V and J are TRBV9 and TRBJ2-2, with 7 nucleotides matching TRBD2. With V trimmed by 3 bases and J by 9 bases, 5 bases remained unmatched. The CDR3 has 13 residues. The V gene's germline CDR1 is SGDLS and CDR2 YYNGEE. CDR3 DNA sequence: TGTGCCAGCAGCGCACAACTAGCGAGGGAGCTGTTTTTT. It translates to CASSAQLARELFF. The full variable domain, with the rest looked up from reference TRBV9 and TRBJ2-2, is DSGVTQTPKHLITATGQRVTLRCSPRSGDLSVYWYQQSLDQGLQFLIQYYNGEERAKGNILERFSAQQFPDLHSELNLSSLELGDSALYFCASSAQLARELFFGEGSRLTVL.

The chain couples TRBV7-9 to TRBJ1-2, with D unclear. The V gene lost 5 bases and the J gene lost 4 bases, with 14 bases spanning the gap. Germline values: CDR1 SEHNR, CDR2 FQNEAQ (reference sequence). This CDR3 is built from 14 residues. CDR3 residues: CASSPRREVYGYTF. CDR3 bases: TGTGCCAGCAGCCCCCGCCGAGAGGTCTATGGCTACACCTTC.

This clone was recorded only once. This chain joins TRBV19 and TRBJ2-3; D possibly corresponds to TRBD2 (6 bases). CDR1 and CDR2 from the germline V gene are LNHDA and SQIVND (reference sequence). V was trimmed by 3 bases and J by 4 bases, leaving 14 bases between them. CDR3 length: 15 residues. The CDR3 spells CASSIRQGRPDTQYF. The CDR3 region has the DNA TGTGCCAGTAGTATCAGACAAGGGAGGCCAGATACGCAGTATTTT.

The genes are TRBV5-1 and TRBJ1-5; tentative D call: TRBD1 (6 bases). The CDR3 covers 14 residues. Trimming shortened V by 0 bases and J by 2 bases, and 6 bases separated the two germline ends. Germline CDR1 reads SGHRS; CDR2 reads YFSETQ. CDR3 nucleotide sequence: TGCGCCAGCAGCTTGGGGACAGGCAATCAGCCCCAGCATTTT. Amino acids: CASSLGTGNQPQHF.

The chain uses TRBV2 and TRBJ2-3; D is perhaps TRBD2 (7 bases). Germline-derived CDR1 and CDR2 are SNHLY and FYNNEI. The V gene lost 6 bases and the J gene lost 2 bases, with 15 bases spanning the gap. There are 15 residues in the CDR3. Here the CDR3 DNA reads TGTGCCAGCAGCGACCCCGGGGGGCCCACAGATACGCAGTATTTT. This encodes CASSDPGGPTDTQYF.

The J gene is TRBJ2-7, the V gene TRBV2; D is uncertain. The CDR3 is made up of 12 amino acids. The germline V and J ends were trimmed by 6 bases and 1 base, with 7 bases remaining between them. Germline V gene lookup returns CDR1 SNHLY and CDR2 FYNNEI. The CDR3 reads CASRFGSYEQYF. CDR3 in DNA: TGTGCCAGCAGGTTCGGTTCCTACGAGCAGTACTTC.

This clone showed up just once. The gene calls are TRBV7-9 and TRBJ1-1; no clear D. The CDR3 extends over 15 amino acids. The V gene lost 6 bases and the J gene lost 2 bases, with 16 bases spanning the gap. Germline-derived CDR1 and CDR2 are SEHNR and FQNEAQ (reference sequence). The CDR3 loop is CASSIEGGRNTEAFF. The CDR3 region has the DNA TGTGCCAGCAGTATAGAGGGAGGTAGAAACACTGAAGCTTTCTTT.

CDR3 sequence (DNA): TGTGCCAGCAGCTTGCCGGGGAGCACTGAAGCTTTCTTT. It codes for CASSLPGSTEAFF. V and J are TRBV7-2 and TRBJ1-1, with unresolved D. The V end was cut by 3 bases, the J end by 4 bases, with 9 bases between. Germline V gene data show CDR1 as SGHTA and CDR2 as FQGNSA. CDR3 length equals 13 residues.

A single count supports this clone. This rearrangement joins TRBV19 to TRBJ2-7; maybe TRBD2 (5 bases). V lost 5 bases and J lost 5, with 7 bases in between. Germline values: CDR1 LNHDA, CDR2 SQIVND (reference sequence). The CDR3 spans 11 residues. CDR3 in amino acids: CASSPGDEQYF. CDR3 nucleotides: TGTGCCAGTAGTCCCGGGGACGAGCAGTACTTC.

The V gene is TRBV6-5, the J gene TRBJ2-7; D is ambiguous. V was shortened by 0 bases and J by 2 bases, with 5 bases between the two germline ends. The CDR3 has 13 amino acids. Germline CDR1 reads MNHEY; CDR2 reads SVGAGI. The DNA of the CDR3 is TGTGCCAGCAGTTACTCCAGAACCTACGAGCAGTACTTC. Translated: CASSYSRTYEQYF.

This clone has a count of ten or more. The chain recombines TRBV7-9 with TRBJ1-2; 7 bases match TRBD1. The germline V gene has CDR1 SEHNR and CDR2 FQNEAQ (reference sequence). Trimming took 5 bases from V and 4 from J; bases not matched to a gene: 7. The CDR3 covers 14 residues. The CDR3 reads CASSPTGPFYGYTF. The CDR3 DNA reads TGTGCCAGCAGCCCGACAGGGCCCTTCTATGGCTACACCTTC.

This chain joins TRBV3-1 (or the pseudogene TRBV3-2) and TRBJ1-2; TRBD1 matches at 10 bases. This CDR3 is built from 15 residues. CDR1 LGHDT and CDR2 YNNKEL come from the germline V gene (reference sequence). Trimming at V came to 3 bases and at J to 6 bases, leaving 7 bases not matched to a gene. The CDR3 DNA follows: TGTGCCAGCAGCCAGGTGGACGGGACAGGGGATGGCTACACCTTC. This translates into CASSQVDGTGDGYTF.

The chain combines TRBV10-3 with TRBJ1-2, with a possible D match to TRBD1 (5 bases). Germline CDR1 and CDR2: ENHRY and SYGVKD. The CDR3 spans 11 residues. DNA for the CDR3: TGTGCTTACGGCGGGACTTATGGCTACACCTTC. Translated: CAYGGTYGYTF.

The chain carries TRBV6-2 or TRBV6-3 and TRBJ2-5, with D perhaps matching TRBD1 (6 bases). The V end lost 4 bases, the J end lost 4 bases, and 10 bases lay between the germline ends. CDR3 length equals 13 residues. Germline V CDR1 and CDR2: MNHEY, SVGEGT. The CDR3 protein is CASSLDRIETQYF. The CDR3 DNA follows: TGTGCCAGCAGTTTGGACAGAATAGAGACCCAGTACTTC.